The 25 T cell receptor beta chains given below trace back to one sample, sequenced in a study of technical replicates of blood from several donors. Measured with immunoSEQ multiplex PCR; TCRdb has only the in-frame clones, and not every one. The sample holds about 63,000 clones, around nine tenths seen once. The sequenced sample consisted of PBMCs. Receptors were obtained from a human donor in good health. Some clones in this sample may be carry-over from other donors' samples.

The chain recombines TRBV4-1 with TRBJ1-3; D unclear. CDR1 and CDR2 from the germline V gene are MGHRA and YSYEKL. V was pared by 0 bases and J by 0 bases, with 9 bases between. The CDR3 is 16 residues long. The CDR3 DNA reads TGCGCCAGCAGCCAAGATCACAGAAACTCTGGAAACACCATATATTTT. Encoded protein: CASSQDHRNSGNTIYF.

The rearrangement joins TRBV9 to TRBJ2-3; 10 bases align to TRBD2. This CDR3 spans 15 amino acids. With 0 bases clipped from V and 4 bases from J, the junction kept 2 bases outside the gene matches. The germline V gene encodes CDR1 SGDLS and CDR2 YYNGEE. CDR3 sequence (DNA): TGTGCCAGCAGCGTAGCTGGGACTAGCGCAGATACGCAGTATTTT. This sequence encodes CASSVAGTSADTQYF.

V usage is TRBV29-1 and J usage is TRBJ1-5; 8 bases align to TRBD1. The germline CDR1 and CDR2 sequences are SQVTM and ANQGSEA. The CDR3 covers 15 residues. Trimming removed 1 base from V and 4 bases from J; junction bases left unmatched: 6. The CDR3: CSVEVGTGSNQPQHF. CDR3 coding DNA: TGCAGCGTTGAAGTGGGGACAGGCTCAAATCAGCCCCAGCATTTT.

The chain is built from TRBV5-6 and TRBJ2-7, with 10 bases fitting TRBD1. Germline trimming cut 1 base from V and 0 bases from J; bases unmatched to any gene: 4. The V gene's germline CDR1 is SGHDT and CDR2 YYEEEE. The CDR3 has 16 amino acids. The CDR3 region is CASSLLGQGSSYEQYF. CDR3 nucleotides: TGTGCCAGCAGCTTGCTGGGACAGGGGTCCTCCTACGAGCAGTACTTC.

The chain has TRBV4-1 and TRBJ2-5; 13 nucleotides line up with TRBD2. The germline CDR1 and CDR2 sequences are MGHRA and YSYEKL. This CDR3 has 17 residues. V was clipped by 0 bases and J by 2 bases; unmatched bases: 3. The CDR3 spells CASSQEPGLAGQETQYF. CDR3 bases: TGCGCCAGCAGCCAAGAACCGGGACTAGCGGGGCAAGAGACCCAGTACTTC.

The chain is built from TRBV5-1 and TRBJ1-1; TRBD1 agrees at 8 bases. Trimming at V came to 0 bases and at J to 4 bases, leaving 2 bases not matched to a gene. This CDR3 is built from 14 residues. CDR1 and CDR2 (germline): SGHRS, YFSETQ. The CDR3: CASSLGQGATEAFF. The DNA of the CDR3 is TGCGCCAGCAGCTTGGGGCAGGGGGCCACTGAAGCTTTCTTT.

The chain employs TRBV11-2 and TRBJ1-1; 7 bases agree with TRBD1. The CDR3 contains 15 residues. J gave up 3 bases and V 4 bases, and 8 bases lay outside the gene matches. CDR1 and CDR2 from the germline V gene are SGHAT and FQNNGV. This CDR3 reads CASSSRQGWHTEAFF. The CDR3 region has the DNA TGTGCCAGCAGCTCCAGACAGGGTTGGCACACTGAAGCTTTCTTT.

The V gene is TRBV5-1, the J gene TRBJ2-3; TRBD1 matches 11 bases. The V gene's germline CDR1 is SGHRS and CDR2 YFSETQ. This CDR3 spans 18 amino acids. V lost 0 bases, J lost 1 base, and 7 bases stayed unmatched. DNA of the CDR3: TGCGCCAGCAGCTTGGTCTGGACAGGGGGCTTCGGCACAGATACGCAGTATTTT. Protein: CASSLVWTGGFGTDTQYF.

CDR3 nucleotide sequence: TGTGCCAGTAGTATTGGACAGGGGGTTGAAGCTTTCTTT. Its protein is CASSIGQGVEAFF. The chain carries TRBV19 and TRBJ1-1; TRBD1 matches 10 bases. The CDR3 extends over 13 amino acids. CDR1 and CDR2 (germline): LNHDA, SQIVND (reference sequence). Germline trimming cut 3 bases from V and 7 bases from J; bases unmatched to any gene: 2.

The rearrangement joins TRBV7-9 to TRBJ2-5; TRBD2 agrees at 8 bases. The germline V gene has CDR1 SEHNR and CDR2 FQNEAQ (reference sequence). The CDR3 is made up of 14 amino acids. J gave up 5 bases and V 1 base, and 3 bases lay outside the gene matches. CDR3 bases: TGTGCCAGCAGCTTAGGGACTAGCAGGGAGACCCAGTACTTC. Amino acids: CASSLGTSRETQYF.

The rearrangement links TRBV10-3 to TRBJ1-2, with 8 bases fitting TRBD1. The germline gives CDR1 ENHRY, CDR2 SYGVKD. The CDR3 contains 14 residues. Germline trimming cut 0 bases from V and 8 bases from J; bases unmatched to any gene: 5. The CDR3 region has the DNA TGTGCCATCAGTGAGTCGGAGACAGGGGAAGGCTACACCTTC. This gives the protein CAISESETGEGYTF.

CDR3 nucleotide sequence: TGCGCCAGCAGCTCTGGACTAGGGACAGATACGCAGTATTTT. It specifies CASSSGLGTDTQYF. V and J are TRBV5-1 and TRBJ2-3; 7 positions match TRBD2. The CDR3 extends over 14 amino acids. Trimming took 3 bases from V and 3 from J; bases not matched to a gene: 4. Germline loops: CDR1 SGHRS, CDR2 YFSETQ.

This rearrangement joins TRBV4-1 to TRBJ1-1; D call uncertain. Trimming removed 2 bases at V and 2 bases at J, with 9 bases between. The CDR3 runs 14 residues. Germline V gives CDR1 MGHRA, CDR2 YSYEKL. The CDR3, as DNA: TGCGCCAGCAGCCAACCGACGGGTAACACTGAAGCTTTCTTT. Translating it yields CASSQPTGNTEAFF.

The rearrangement joins TRBV29-1 to TRBJ1-2, with 11 bases identical to TRBD1. The germline CDR1 and CDR2 sequences are SQVTM and ANQGSEA. There are 16 residues in the CDR3. Losses at the gene ends were 6 bases for V and 1 base for J; bases not matched to a gene: 10. CDR3 sequence reads: CSVLGAGTGGNYGYTF. Here the CDR3 DNA reads TGCAGCGTCCTAGGGGCCGGGACAGGGGGTAACTATGGCTACACCTTC.

The chain uses TRBV2 and TRBJ1-2, with no clear D. CDR3 length: 13 residues. CDR1 SNHLY and CDR2 FYNNEI come from the germline V gene. V was shortened by 4 bases and J by 5 bases, with 11 bases between the two germline ends. The CDR3 nucleotides read TGTGCCAGCAGTGCATACCGGGAGTATGGCTACACCTTC. It translates to CASSAYREYGYTF.

This rearrangement joins TRBV5-1 to TRBJ2-2, with 11 bases that match TRBD1. V shed 4 bases and J 4 bases; nucleotides not matched to a gene: 6. Germline CDR1 is SGHRS and CDR2 is YFSETQ. The CDR3 runs to 16 residues. DNA of the CDR3: TGCGCCAGCAGCCTTCGGACAGGGGGCATCACCGGGGAGCTGTTTTTT. The encoded protein is CASSLRTGGITGELFF. Based on the CDR3 plus reference TRBV5-1 and TRBJ2-2, the full variable domain is KAGVTQTPRYLIKTRGQQVTLSCSPISGHRSVSWYQQTPGQGLQFLFEYFSETQRNKGNFPGRFSGRQFSNSRSEMNVSTLELGDSALYLCASSLRTGGITGELFFGEGSRLTVL.

The rearrangement uses TRBV30 and TRBJ1-6; D is uncertain. Germline CDR1 GTSNPN, CDR2 SVGIG (reference sequence). The CDR3 has 15 amino acids. V shed 0 bases and J shed 10 bases, with 16 bases lying between them. CDR3 in amino acids: CAWSVSSGRRSPLHF. The DNA for the CDR3 is TGTGCCTGGAGTGTAAGTTCAGGTCGACGGTCACCCCTCCACTTT.

J is TRBJ2-7 and V is TRBV5-6, with 10 bases identical to TRBD2. CDR1 SGHDT and CDR2 YYEEEE come from the germline V gene. The CDR3 extends over 14 amino acids. Trimming at V came to 3 bases and at J to 4 bases, leaving 4 bases not matched to a gene. CDR3 sequence (DNA): TGTGCCAGCAGCTCCGGGACTAGCGTTTACGAGCAGTACTTC. Protein sequence: CASSSGTSVYEQYF.

The chain recombines TRBV15 with TRBJ1-3; 9 bases line up with TRBD1. Germline trimming cut 7 bases from V and 0 bases from J; bases unmatched to any gene: 4. The length of the CDR3 is 15 residues. Germline CDR1 reads LNHNV; CDR2 reads YYDKDF (reference sequence). The CDR3 loop is CATNTGGSSGNTIYF. The DNA for the CDR3 is TGTGCCACCAACACAGGGGGCAGCTCTGGAAACACCATATATTTT.

The chain has TRBV4-1 and TRBJ2-3, with D perhaps matching TRBD2 (5 bases). The CDR3 sequence is 14 residues long. Trimming shortened V by 4 bases and J by 2 bases, and 10 bases separated the two germline ends. Germline V CDR1 and CDR2: MGHRA, YSYEKL. CDR3 DNA sequence: TGCGCCAGCAGCCCAGGAGGTCTCACAGATACGCAGTATTTT. Translating gives CASSPGGLTDTQYF.

The chain couples TRBV2 to TRBJ2-5, with D perhaps TRBD2 (6 bases). V was clipped by 6 bases and J by 6 bases, with 23 bases between them. The CDR3 totals 16 residues. From germline, CDR1 is SNHLY and CDR2 FYNNEI. As DNA, the CDR3 is TGTGCCAGCAGCCCGTCGTCGCCTAGCGCCGAGCAGACCCAGTACTTC. As protein: CASSPSSPSAEQTQYF.

V usage is TRBV7-2 and J usage is TRBJ2-1, with D possibly TRBD2 on 5 matching bases. Germline CDR1 reads SGHTA; CDR2 reads FQGNSA. This CDR3 comprises 16 residues. The V end lost 5 bases, the J end lost 3 bases, and 17 bases lay between the germline ends. The CDR3 DNA sequence: TGTGCCAGCAGCCCCGGTCGAGGGCTAGGCTACAATGAGCAGTTCTTC. Its protein product is CASSPGRGLGYNEQFF. Full variable domain (missing parts from reference TRBV7-2 and TRBJ2-1): GAGVSQSPSNKVTEKGKDVELRCDPISGHTALYWYRQSLGQGLEFLIYFQGNSAPDKSGLPSDRFSAERTGGSVSTLTIQRTQQEDSAVYLCASSPGRGLGYNEQFFGPGTRLTVL.

The V call is TRBV4-3, the J call TRBJ2-6; tentatively, D is TRBD1 (6 bases). The V and J ends lost 0 bases and 3 bases respectively, with 12 bases between them. The CDR3 sequence is 17 residues long. The germline gives CDR1 LGHNA, CDR2 YSLEER. The CDR3 nucleotides are TGCGCCAGCAGCCAAGAATGGCAACAGGGTGGGGCCAACGTCCTGACTTTC. It is translated as CASSQEWQQGGANVLTF.

V gene TRBV7-3 combines with J gene TRBJ1-2; TRBD1 aligns across 9 bases. The CDR3 runs 14 residues. Unmatched junction bases numbered 4, after V lost 4 bases and J lost 4 bases. Germline-derived CDR1 and CDR2 are SGHTA and FQGTGA. This CDR3 reads CASSSTTGGYGYTF. In DNA, the CDR3 is TGTGCCAGCAGCTCCACGACAGGGGGCTATGGCTACACCTTC.

The CDR3 bases are TGTGCCAGCAGCCGGACAGGGGGAATCCCCCAGCATTTT. Its translation is CASSRTGGIPQHF. The chain combines TRBV4-2 with TRBJ1-5; TRBD1 matches 10 bases. This CDR3 has 13 residues. The germline gives CDR1 LGHNA, CDR2 YNFKEQ. V lost 4 bases, J lost 10 bases, and 4 bases stayed unmatched.